The 5 T cell receptor beta chains below come from one sample, sequenced in a study of cytomegalovirus exposure and HLA in healthy donors. Use of 60 Vbeta and 13 Jbeta primers characterized the PCR. Assay: immunoSEQ multiplex PCR; the TCRdb copy retains only in-frame clones and omits some. The sample records under 100,000 clones, 60% to 80% being singletons. Sequenced input: PBMCs. The receptors were sampled from a woman between 45 and 60 years old in good health and CMV-seropositive.

The chain combines TRBV6-6 with TRBJ1-2; 9 bases agree with TRBD1. Germline assignment: CDR1 MNHNY and CDR2 SVGAGI (reference sequence). V dropped 6 bases and J dropped 3; count of bases not matched to a gene: 2. There are 13 residues in the CDR3. The chain's CDR3 is CASSRQGDYGYTF. The CDR3 DNA reads TGTGCCAGCAGCCGACAGGGGGACTATGGCTACACCTTC.

This clone was counted only a few times. The V and J genes are TRBV7-3 and TRBJ1-2; D is undetermined. This CDR3 is 16 amino acids long. Trimming took 0 bases from V and 3 from J, leaving 14 bases between them. Germline V gene data show CDR1 as SGHTA and CDR2 as FQGTGA. CDR3 sequence reads: CASSLTAALAHYGYTF. The CDR3 DNA reads TGTGCCAGCAGCTTAACAGCCGCTTTAGCCCACTATGGCTACACCTTC.

V and J are TRBV4-3 and TRBJ2-1; perhaps TRBD1 as D (6 bases). The CDR3 covers 14 residues. V was pared by 4 bases and J by 10 bases, with 17 bases between. Germline CDR1 LGHNA, CDR2 YSLEER. CDR3 DNA sequence: TGCGCCAGCAGCCTCGGCAGGGGTGTGGGAGAGCAGTTCTTC. Residues: CASSLGRGVGEQFF.

For this clone: Relative to the germline gene, one junction end is altered; a read error may explain this. The V gene is TRBV7-9, the J gene TRBJ1-4; 7 bases agree with TRBD1. Germline V gives CDR1 SEHNR, CDR2 FQNEAQ (reference sequence). CDR3 length equals 16 residues. CDR3 loop: CSSSLKSGTVHEKLFF. The CDR3 DNA is TGTTCCAGCAGCTTAAAATCCGGGACAGTACATGAAAAACTGTTTTTT.

J is TRBJ2-5 and V is TRBV11-2, with D possibly being TRBD2 (5 bases). This CDR3 has 13 residues. Germline CDR1 is SGHAT and CDR2 is FQNNGV. V was cut by 3 bases and J by 5 bases, with 10 bases left in between. The CDR3 sequence: CASSLSGVETQYF. Here the CDR3 DNA reads TGTGCCAGCAGCTTGTCCGGGGTGGAGACCCAGTACTTC.